Sequencing of this TCR beta chain was carried out in a study of T cell responses to AZD1222 COVID-19 vaccine. Sequencing used immunoSEQ multiplex PCR; TCRdb keeps in-frame clones, though not all of them. The sample includes some 100,000 clones, roughly 90% of them seen just once. The CDR3 is made up of 16 amino acids. Germline V lookup: CDR1 LGHNA, CDR2 YSLEER. Trimming shortened V by 4 bases and J by 0 bases, and 10 bases separated the two germline ends. This TCR was sampled from an adult in good health. The J gene is TRBJ2-6, the V gene TRBV4-3; no clear D. Sequencing used peripheral blood, obtained on day 0 of MenACWY control vaccination. In DNA form, the CDR3 reads TGCGCCAGCAGCCGCCAATCTCTCTCTGGGGCCAACGTCCTGACTTTC. As protein: CASSRQSLSGANVLTF.